This is a list of T cell receptor beta chains from one sample in a study of T cell repertoires in cytomegalovirus infection. TCRdb reprocessed the reads with MiXCR, giving one entry per CDR3 protein. The data show approximately 990,000 distinct CDR3 sequences, less than 35% seen once. These receptors have no identified antigens. Sequenced material: cultured CD8+ T cells from PBMCs, taken from culture after CMV antigen stimulation. The receptor set was obtained from a human donor in good health (CMV status not recorded). Some clones in this sample may be carry-over from other donors' samples. Both conserved end residues are part of each CDR3. A D gene is named only where the DNA matches it firmly. Clone size, where shown, is once, few, many, or a class for clones that have expanded.

few	TRBV7-4	TRBJ1-6	TRBD1	CASRPERGQTLGALHF	TGTGCCAGCAGACCGGAGCGGGGACAGACCTTGGGGGCCCTCCACTTT
few	TRBV5-1	TRBJ2-7	.	CASSSGHYEQYF	TGCGCCAGCAGCTCCGGACACTACGAGCAGTACTTC
many	TRBV6-1	TRBJ2-7	.	CASSWTNQYF	TGTGCCAGCAGTTGGACAAATCAGTACTTC
.	TRBV27	TRBJ1-2	.	CASSPQGPVDGYTF	TGTGCCAGCAGTCCTCAGGGGCCCGTGGATGGCTACACCTTC
few	TRBV2	TRBJ2-3	TRBD1	CASNEPTGVGWTTQYF	TGTGCCAGCAACGAGCCCACAGGGGTTGGGTGGACCACGCAGTATTTT
.	TRBV4-1	TRBJ1-1	.	CASSPGGTGLAPEAFF	TGCGCCAGCAGCCCGGGGGGCACAGGGCTGGCGCCTGAAGCTTTCTTT
once	TRBV5-1	TRBJ1-1	.	CASSLDLPTNTEAFF	TGCGCCAGCAGCTTGGATCTCCCGACGAACACTGAAGCTTTCTTT
.	TRBV19	TRBJ2-1	.	CASIPTGSRNNEQFF	TGTGCCAGTATCCCCACAGGGTCTAGGAACAATGAGCAGTTCTTC
.	TRBV4-1	TRBJ1-4	.	CASSQDIADVKLFF	TGTGCCAGCAGCCAAGATATAGCCGACGTAAAACTGTTTTTT
.	TRBV2	TRBJ2-1	TRBD2	CASSEQAGLVSEQFF	TGTGCCAGCAGTGAACAGGCGGGACTAGTCTCTGAGCAGTTCTTC
few	TRBV20-1	TRBJ2-3	TRBD2	CSASPYSGHVSRADTQYF	TGCAGTGCTAGCCCCTATAGCGGGCATGTTTCCCGAGCAGATACGCAGTATTTT
few	TRBV6-1	TRBJ1-2	TRBD1	CASIKYGTGGDYGYTF	TGTGCCAGCATCAAATACGGGACAGGGGGAGACTACGGCTACACCTTC
.	TRBV7-6	TRBJ2-7	TRBD1	CASSSSGQPWGQYF	TGTGCCAGCAGCTCCTCGGGACAGCCCTGGGGGCAGTACTTC
.	TRBV29-1	TRBJ2-1	TRBD2	CSAGLAGVSYNEQFF	TGCAGCGCAGGACTAGCGGGGGTCTCCTACAATGAGCAGTTCTTC
few	TRBV19	TRBJ2-1	.	CASSIASEPHNEQFF	TGTGCCAGTAGTATAGCTAGCGAGCCCCACAATGAGCAGTTCTTC
many	TRBV19	TRBJ1-1	.	CASSIDPAGRFDTEAFF	TGTGCCAGTAGTATAGATCCGGCAGGCCGTTTTGACACTGAAGCTTTCTTT
many	TRBV12-3/TRBV12-4	TRBJ1-2	.	CASNLGGLGYTF	TGTGCCAGCAACCTAGGGGGTCTTGGCTACACCTTC
.	TRBV5-6	TRBJ2-3	.	CASSYYTGPDTQYF	TGTGCCAGCAGCTATTACACAGGGCCAGATACGCAGTATTTT
.	TRBV2	TRBJ1-4	.	CASSGIGSPGEKLFF	TGTGCCAGCAGTGGAATAGGGTCCCCGGGTGAAAAACTGTTTTTT
.	TRBV11-2	TRBJ2-5	TRBD2	CASTGPAGGFETQYF	TGTGCCAGCACCGGTCCAGCGGGGGGGTTTGAGACCCAGTACTTC
many	TRBV12-3/TRBV12-4	TRBJ2-2	TRBD1	CASRERQGNTGELFF	TGTGCCAGCAGAGAACGACAGGGGAACACCGGGGAGCTGTTTTTT
.	TRBV6-4	TRBJ2-7	.	CASSVPSYEQYF	TGTGCCAGCAGTGTTCCCTCCTACGAGCAGTACTTC
.	TRBV28	TRBJ1-2	.	CASSSPQGVDRFGYGYTF	TGTGCCAGCAGCAGCCCCCAAGGGGTGGACCGTTTTGGGTATGGCTACACCTTC